This T cell receptor (beta chain) originates from a study of blood T cell repertoires in COVID-19 (dated by TCRdb to 2019 to 2021). About the full investigation: Collaborator samples came from the United States, Italy and Spain and covered acute and convalescent phases of COVID-19. Deeply sampled blood TCRbeta repertoires from subjects exposed to, actively infected with, or recovered from COVID-19 were included in the dataset. Nearly every sample came with metadata listing a de-identified subject ID, COVID-19 status, age in years and sex. Where available, HLA class I and class II types were taken from metadata supplied by the sample provider and were not determined by assay-based typing. The material from the prospective study consisted of cDNA or gDNA derived from T cells, B-cell-depleted T cells, or PBMCs. Samples were obtained from the ongoing ImmuneRACE study (first 160 participants) and from 1,254 subjects provided by 6 global collaborators. The repertoires were made available in a free public database intended to serve as a resource for research on the immune response to SARS-CoV-2.

V is shortened by 0 bases, J by 2 bases, and the region joining them spans 8 bases. CDR1 LGHNA and CDR2 YSLEER were looked up in the germline V gene. The CDR3 contains 15 residues, cysteine and phenylalanine counted. The only DNA kept is the CDR3, 45 bases in frame from the first base. Concerning this clone: Its antigen is still unknown. Per-base quality was not reported, and no clone a single base away is much larger than it.

Whole blood was collected in K2EDTA tubes by collaborating institutions according to the institutions' own protocols. Collaborator samples were shipped for TCRbeta analysis as frozen whole blood, isolated PBMCs, or DNA extracted from either sample type. TCRbeta CDR3 regions were amplified from genomic DNA using the immunoSEQ Assay, a bias-controlled multiplex PCR. As for the authors' bioinformatics: Within the assay, amplification of reference gene primers was used to estimate how many nucleated cells each sample contained. To quantify the absolute abundance of each unique TCRbeta CDR3 rearrangement, sequence reads were collapsed and filtered. For each sample, productive Simpson clonality was calculated as the square root of Simpson's diversity index over productive rearrangements. Here the immuneACCESS table is served through TCRdb, limited to in-frame sequences with V and J called. Missing clones are a known gap in these copies; in checked studies unresolved V genes cover under half, and the rest lacks a known reason. V, J and clone size were drawn from that table, and D and trimming were deduced from the DNA. This sample has over 50,000 clones in its table, and around 87% of those were observed once. Of the sample, 14% is held by the ten largest clones.

Overall study outcomes, separate from this receptor: The quantity of clinical and demographic metadata differed by source and by participant and was supplied without curation.

Sequencing input: peripheral blood. The chain employs TRBV4-3 and TRBJ1-3, with no D gene named confidently. This TCR derives from a human donor in a cohort sampled during active COVID-19. The DNA reads TGCGCCAGCAGCCAAGACCCAGGTGCTGGAAACACCATATATTTT. Its amino acids are CASSQDPGAGNTIYF.